Below, 19 T cell receptor beta chains from the same sample are listed, as sequenced in a study of regulatory T cells in long-lasting Graves disease. Construction of the TCR beta libraries employed iRepertoire HTBI primers in conjunction with Arm-PCR of CDR3 regions. TCRdb used MiXCR to reprocess the multiplex PCR reads, holding one entry per CDR3 protein. Of 400,000 or so distinct CDR3 sequences in the sample, more than 20% were seen once. This sample's time point: persistent/refractory GD, antithyroid drugs over 5 years with positive TRAb. The TCR library was prepared using RNA isolated from PBMCs. The sequenced sample was peripheral blood mononuclear cells (PBMCs), obtained when the disease was refractory, from a patient treated with antithyroid drugs. The receptors were gathered from a female donor with Graves disease.

This clonotype was recorded once. The chain links TRBV12-3 or TRBV12-4 to TRBJ2-3, with 13 bases that match TRBD2. Trimming at V came to 6 bases and at J to 8 bases, leaving 20 bases not matched to a gene. The CDR3 has 19 residues. This CDR3 is CASSPSQLGTSGTEGTQYF. The CDR3 region has the DNA TGTGCCAGCAGCCCTTCCCAACTCGGGACTAGCGGGACCGAGGGTACGCAGTATTTT.

This clonotype came up a few times. CDR3 sequence: CASRDGLAGSYEQYF. The CDR3 nucleotides read TGTGCCAGCAGAGACGGACTAGCGGGCTCCTACGAGCAGTACTTC. The V gene is TRBV5-6, the J gene TRBJ2-7, with TRBD2 matching 11 bases. This CDR3 is built from 15 residues. J was trimmed by 0 bases and V by 5 bases; bases with no gene match: 4. CDR1 and CDR2 from the germline V gene are SGHDT and YYEEEE.

In this sample, this clonotype turned up many times. This chain uses TRBV3-1 with TRBJ2-7; D is unresolved. The CDR3 runs to 12 residues. Germline V CDR1 and CDR2: LGHDT, YNNKEL (reference sequence). Trimming removed 2 bases from V and 3 bases from J, with 5 bases in between. CDR3 residues: CASSQYNYEQYF. The CDR3 DNA reads TGTGCCAGCAGCCAATATAACTACGAGCAGTACTTC.

This clonotype was detected many times. The chain carries TRBV28 and TRBJ2-6; the match to TRBD2 covers 7 bases. The V and J ends lost 0 bases and 3 bases, in that order; junction bases with no gene match: 2. Germline CDR1 is MDHEN and CDR2 is SYDVKM. This CDR3 comprises 16 residues. The CDR3 sequence is CASSLWWGGGANVLTF. CDR3 DNA: TGTGCCAGCAGTTTATGGTGGGGGGGTGGGGCCAACGTCCTGACTTTC.

There are many counts of this clonotype. The chain is built from TRBV4-3 and TRBJ2-5; 11 nucleotides agree with TRBD1. V was clipped by 1 base and J by 0 bases; unmatched bases: 1. The CDR3 is 16 amino acids. Germline-derived CDR1 and CDR2 are LGHNA and YSLEER. This chain's CDR3 is CASSQGTGGYQETQYF. DNA for the CDR3: TGCGCCAGCAGCCAAGGGACAGGGGGCTACCAAGAGACCCAGTACTTC.

This chain links TRBV20-1 with TRBJ2-5, with 11 bases fitting TRBD2. V dropped 3 bases and J dropped 5; count of bases not matched to a gene: 5. This CDR3 has 14 residues. Germline CDR1 is DFQATT and CDR2 is SNEGSKA (reference sequence). The CDR3, as DNA: TGCAGTGCTAGTGGACTAGCGGGCTGGGAGACCCAGTACTTC. Translating gives CSASGLAGWETQYF.

This clonotype was picked up many times. The chain is built from TRBV3-1 and TRBJ1-6, with D unclear. The CDR3 consists of 12 residues. The V gene lost 4 bases and the J gene lost 9 bases, with 7 bases spanning the gap. The germline CDR1 and CDR2 sequences are LGHDT and YNNKEL (reference sequence). The CDR3 loop reads CASSRGTSPLHF. The CDR3 bases are TGTGCCAGCAGCCGCGGAACTTCACCCCTCCACTTT.

J is TRBJ2-2 and V is TRBV20-1; 14 bases map to TRBD2. CDR3 size: 16 residues. From germline, CDR1 is DFQATT and CDR2 SNEGSKA (reference sequence). Trimming removed 5 bases from V and 6 bases from J; junction bases left unmatched: 8. The CDR3 DNA reads TGCAGTGCTGAAAAGGGACTAGCGGGAGAGTCCGGGGAGCTGTTTTTT. Amino acid sequence: CSAEKGLAGESGELFF.

The chain couples TRBV6-2 or TRBV6-3 to TRBJ2-1; perhaps TRBD2 as D (6 bases). V lost 5 bases and J 4 bases, leaving 21 bases between the germline ends. The germline V gene encodes CDR1 MNHEY and CDR2 SVGEGT. The CDR3 is 17 amino acids. The DNA of the CDR3 is TGTGCCAGCAGTACCCCCGGGCTAGCGAGTTTTTACAATGAGCAGTTCTTC. Protein product: CASSTPGLASFYNEQFF.

The gene calls are TRBV6-1 and TRBJ1-5; maybe TRBD1 (6 bases). Trimming cost V 10 bases and J 5 bases, with 18 bases left between them. Germline values: CDR1 MNHNS, CDR2 SASEGT. CDR3 length: 14 amino acids. The CDR3 loop reads CATARGVSDQPQHF. Here the CDR3 DNA reads TGTGCCACGGCCAGGGGTGTTAGTGATCAGCCCCAGCATTTT.

CDR3 sequence: CASSAYLQSTYEQYF. Here the CDR3 DNA reads TGTGCCAGCAGCGCGTACTTGCAGTCGACCTACGAGCAGTACTTC. The chain has TRBV6-2 or TRBV6-3 and TRBJ2-7; D ambiguous. CDR3 length equals 15 residues. V lost 6 bases and J 2 bases, leaving 17 bases between the germline ends. Germline V gene lookup returns CDR1 MNHEY and CDR2 SVGEGT.

There are a few counts of this clonotype. V gene TRBV7-9 combines with J gene TRBJ1-2; no clear D gene. The CDR3 length is 14 residues. Germline V gene sequence: CDR1 SEHNR, CDR2 FQNEAQ (reference sequence). Deletions cut 4 bases from V and 3 bases from J, with 12 bases between. The chain's CDR3 is CASSSWTDYYGYTF. CDR3 DNA: TGTGCCAGCAGCTCCTGGACGGACTACTATGGCTACACCTTC.

This clonotype was picked up many times. V gene TRBV15 combines with J gene TRBJ2-2; 7 positions match TRBD1. With V trimmed by 4 bases and J by 5 bases, 16 bases remained unmatched. Looked up from germline, CDR1 is LNHNV and CDR2 is YYDKDF (reference sequence). This CDR3 spans 18 amino acids. CDR3 residues: CATSTPASRTGRTGELFF. Here the CDR3 DNA reads TGTGCCACCAGCACTCCTGCGTCTAGGACAGGAAGAACCGGGGAGCTGTTTTTT. Looking up the rest from reference TRBV15 and TRBJ2-2 gives the full variable domain: DAMVIQNPRYQVTQFGKPVTLSCSQTLNHNVMYWYQQKSSQAPKLLFHYYDKDFNNEADTPDNFQSRRPNTSFCFLDIRSPGLGDTAMYLCATSTPASRTGRTGELFFGEGSRLTVL.

This clonotype was counted between two and nine times. This CDR3 reads CSAKPWAPVNQPQHF. Here the CDR3 DNA reads TGCAGTGCTAAGCCTTGGGCTCCCGTCAATCAGCCCCAGCATTTT. The rearrangement joins TRBV20-1 to TRBJ1-5, with D hard to call. Germline V lookup: CDR1 DFQATT, CDR2 SNEGSKA (reference sequence). The CDR3 is 15 residues long. V was pared by 4 bases and J by 3 bases, with 16 bases between.

This clonotype was seen more than once but under ten times. The chain couples TRBV2 to TRBJ2-3; D is tentatively TRBD1 or TRBD2 (12 bases each). The CDR3 is 17 amino acids. Germline CDR1 and CDR2: SNHLY and FYNNEI. Trimming took 6 bases from V and 12 from J, leaving 31 bases between them. In DNA form, the CDR3 reads TGTGCCAGCAGGACCGGGACAGGGGGCCTGGGACTAGCGGGTCAGTATTTT. It is translated as CASRTGTGGLGLAGQYF.

V is TRBV10-3 and J is TRBJ2-5, with 11 bases lining up with TRBD2. There are 13 residues in the CDR3. V dropped 3 bases and J dropped 9; count of bases not matched to a gene: 3. Germline CDR1 and CDR2: ENHRY and SYGVKD. The CDR3 region has the DNA TGTGCCATCAGTGAAACTAGCGGGAGCCCCCAGTACTTC. It codes for CAISETSGSPQYF.

In its sample, this clonotype was seen a few times. The chain combines TRBV30 with TRBJ2-4; maybe TRBD1 (6 bases). This CDR3 is 15 amino acids long. Trimming left V 0 bases short and J 3 bases short, with 12 bases between. The germline gives CDR1 GTSNPN, CDR2 SVGIG (reference sequence). The DNA for the CDR3 is TGTGCCTGGAGTGTAACTTCAGGGGTCAAAAACATTCAGTACTTC. Amino acids: CAWSVTSGVKNIQYF.

This clonotype was seen only a few times. V usage is TRBV15 and J usage is TRBJ1-1, with D hard to call. The CDR3 contains 18 residues. With 4 bases removed from V and 1 base from J, the gap between germline ends came to 22 bases. The V gene's germline CDR1 is LNHNV and CDR2 YYDKDF (reference sequence). The CDR3 DNA sequence: TGTGCCACCAGCACACCCCAAGCCCCCTTGGGCAAGAACACTGAAGCTTTCTTT. Protein product: CATSTPQAPLGKNTEAFF.

This clonotype was seen repeatedly, ten times or more. CDR3 DNA sequence: TGTGCCAGCAGTGCCTCAACAGGGCTCACCTACGAGCAGTACTTC. It is translated as CASSASTGLTYEQYF. The rearrangement uses TRBV2 and TRBJ2-7, with D possibly TRBD1 on 6 matching bases. The V end lost 4 bases, the J end lost 2 bases, and 15 bases lay between the germline ends. This CDR3 has 15 residues. Per germline, CDR1 SNHLY and CDR2 FYNNEI.